This note documents a single T cell receptor (beta chain) sequence. The V gene's germline CDR1 is SGHVS and CDR2 FQNEAQ. This CDR3 has 16 residues. Trimming removed 3 bases from V and 0 bases from J; junction bases left unmatched: 5. This sample was included in a study of blood T cell repertoires in COVID-19. Study summary: There were acute and convalescent COVID-19 samples, and they came from the United States, Italy and Spain.

Per the original data handling: Reference gene primer amplification gave estimated nucleated cell counts. Profiling relied on immunoSEQ multiplex PCR, and the TCRdb table lists in-frame clones only, not all of them. V, J and clone size are taken as reported in that table, and D and trimming were inferred from the DNA itself. The data show more than 85,000 clones, roughly 84% seen once. Material for sequencing was peripheral blood. J is TRBJ2-3 and V is TRBV7-8; 8 bases line up with TRBD1. The origin of this receptor is a man in his sixties with acute or convalescent COVID-19. Here the CDR3 DNA reads TGTGCCAGCAGCTTGGGACAGGTGGCCAGCACAGATACGCAGTATTTT. Amino acids: CASSLGQVASTDTQYF.